The rows below give T cell receptor beta chains drawn from one sample of a study of PD-1 blockade in classical Hodgkin lymphoma. Libraries were prepared by immunoSEQ multiplex PCR; TCRdb keeps only in-frame clonotypes and omits some of them. The sample consists of over 50,000 clones, approximately 90% of them appearing once. The material was peripheral blood mononuclear cells (PBMCs), obtained before the fourth cycle of nivolumab. These receptor sequences come from a human donor with classical Hodgkin lymphoma. CDR3s include the opening cysteine and the closing phenylalanine or tryptophan. The D gene is left open where the match is weak. Some rows mark clone size as missing; the rest say once, few, many or name a class of expanded clone.

NA	TRBV7-9	TRBJ1-4	NA	CASSPDSIVNEKLFF	TGTGCCAGCAGCCCGGACTCGATCGTTAATGAAAAACTGTTTTTT
TRBD1	TRBV19	TRBJ1-2	NA	CASSTFRDRVVYGYTF	TGTGCCAGTAGTACCTTCCGGGACAGGGTAGTATATGGCTACACCTTC
NA	TRBV11-3	TRBJ2-3	NA	CASSSSVGAQYF	TGTGCCAGCAGCTCCTCCGTGGGGGCGCAGTATTTT
TRBD2	TRBV6-4	TRBJ2-1	NA	CASSDSSGGASNEQFF	TGTGCCAGCAGTGATTCTAGCGGGGGGGCCAGCAATGAGCAGTTCTTC
NA	TRBV10-1	TRBJ1-1	NA	CASSEGLMNTEAFF	TGCGCCAGCAGTGAGGGCTTAATGAACACTGAAGCTTTCTTT
TRBD1	TRBV6-6	TRBJ1-1	few	CASSPSGGAAPFEAFF	TGTGCCAGCAGTCCCTCAGGGGGCGCGGCGCCTTTTGAAGCTTTCTTT
TRBD1	TRBV30	TRBJ1-2	NA	CAWRPIGTETSYGYTF	TGTGCCTGGAGACCGATCGGGACAGAGACTAGCTATGGCTACACCTTC
NA	TRBV5-1	TRBJ1-4	NA	CASSLLGTTNEKLFF	TGCGCCAGCAGCTTGCTCGGTACAACTAATGAAAAACTGTTTTTT
NA	TRBV6-1	TRBJ1-5	NA	CASLRDTSQPQHF	TGTGCCAGCCTCCGGGACACCTCTCAGCCCCAGCATTTT
NA	TRBV5-1	TRBJ2-2	NA	CASSSTESGTGELFF	TGCGCCAGCAGCTCCACAGAGTCGGGCACCGGGGAGCTGTTTTTT
NA	TRBV6-5	TRBJ1-4	NA	CASALSGRTNEKLFF	TGTGCCAGCGCCTTATCCGGAAGAACTAATGAAAAACTGTTTTTT
TRBD2	TRBV5-1	TRBJ2-5	NA	CASSFSGGQETQYF	TGCGCCAGCAGTTTTAGCGGGGGCCAAGAGACCCAGTACTTC
TRBD2	TRBV28	TRBJ2-7	NA	CASSTLAAGGYEQYF	TGTGCCAGCAGTACATTAGCGGCGGGGGGATACGAGCAGTACTTC
NA	TRBV5-1	TRBJ1-1	NA	CASSLVGQQNTEAFF	TGCGCCAGCAGCTTGGTTGGACAACAGAACACTGAAGCTTTCTTT
NA	TRBV30	TRBJ2-1	NA	CAWSPRGPYNEQFF	TGTGCCTGGAGTCCCCGGGGGCCATACAATGAGCAGTTCTTC
TRBD2	TRBV6-5	TRBJ2-7	NA	CASSYSLAAPYEQYF	TGTGCCAGCAGTTACTCACTAGCGGCCCCCTACGAGCAGTACTTC
NA	TRBV19	TRBJ2-2	NA	CASSMGVPTGELFF	TGTGCCAGTAGTATGGGGGTTCCCACCGGGGAGCTGTTTTTT
NA	TRBV5-1	TRBJ1-5	NA	CASSLEGANQPQHF	TGCGCCAGCAGCTTGGAAGGGGCTAATCAGCCCCAGCATTTT
NA	TRBV30	TRBJ1-2	NA	CAWSLAWGYGYTF	TGTGCCTGGAGTCTTGCCTGGGGCTATGGCTACACCTTC